These 11 T cell receptor beta chains originate from one sample sequenced in a study of blood T cell repertoires in COVID-19. The assay was immunoSEQ multiplex PCR, and TCRdb's table has in-frame clones only and misses some. The profile covers 250,000 or so clones, with 86% appearing a single time and over 8% taken by the ten largest. The material sequenced was peripheral blood. Receptors originate from a man in his forties or fifties with active or convalescent COVID-19.

V gene TRBV30 combines with J gene TRBJ2-7; possibly TRBD2 for D (7 bases). V was pared by 0 bases and J by 3 bases, with 12 bases between. Germline V lookup: CDR1 GTSNPN, CDR2 SVGIG (reference sequence). The CDR3 consists of 14 residues. DNA of the CDR3: TGTGCCTGGAGTGTAAGGGGGGGCGTCTACGAGCAGTACTTC. It yields the protein CAWSVRGGVYEQYF.

CDR3 residues: CASSYSFLGDQPQHF. DNA for the CDR3: TGTGCCAGCAGTTACTCGTTTCTAGGTGATCAGCCCCAGCATTTT. The rearrangement links TRBV6-5 to TRBJ1-5; D remains unclear. Trimming shortened V by 0 bases and J by 5 bases, and 11 bases separated the two germline ends. CDR1 is MNHEY, CDR2 SVGAGI, per germline. The CDR3 spans 15 residues.

Only one count was recorded for this clone. This chain connects TRBV10-2 to TRBJ2-7, with 8 bases matching TRBD2. From germline, CDR1 is WSHSY and CDR2 SAAADI. There are 14 residues in the CDR3. The junction had 4 bases not matched to a gene; V was cut back by 4 bases and J by 2 bases. Here the CDR3 DNA reads TGCGCCAGCAGTGGGGCGGGGGGTCCCTACGAGCAGTACTTC. This sequence encodes CASSGAGGPYEQYF.

The chain carries TRBV10-2 and TRBJ2-7; perhaps TRBD2 as D (5 bases). The CDR3 has 13 amino acids. Trimming took 7 bases from V and 0 from J, leaving 10 bases between them. Germline CDR1 reads WSHSY; CDR2 reads SAAADI. The CDR3 nucleotides read TGCGCCAGCACGGAGGTTGGCTCCTACGAGCAGTACTTC. Translation gives CASTEVGSYEQYF.

The chain is built from TRBV12-5 and TRBJ2-1; D might be TRBD2 (6 bases). The germline CDR1 and CDR2 sequences are LGHNT and FRNRAP. The ends were cut back, 0 bases at V and 7 bases at J, with 22 bases in the middle. The CDR3 loop spans 18 amino acids. The CDR3 loop is CASGLVYWGVSGPNEQFF. The DNA of the CDR3 is TGTGCTAGTGGTTTGGTGTATTGGGGGGTGAGTGGTCCTAATGAGCAGTTCTTC. Full variable domain (remainder filled in from reference TRBV12-5 and TRBJ2-1): DARVTQTPRHKVTEMGQEVTMRCQPILGHNTVFWYRQTMMQGLELLAYFRNRAPLDDSGMPKDRFSAEMPDATLATLKIQPSEPRDSAVYFCASGLVYWGVSGPNEQFFGPGTRLTVL.

This chain joins TRBV9 and TRBJ2-1, with a tentative D call TRBD2 (6 bases). V lost 2 bases and J lost 9, with 12 bases in between. The CDR3 spans 13 residues. The germline CDR1 and CDR2 sequences are SGDLS and YYNGEE. CDR3 region: CASSVLQGGEQFF. CDR3 in DNA: TGTGCCAGCAGCGTCCTGCAGGGAGGTGAGCAGTTCTTC.

In nucleotides, the CDR3 is TGCGCCAGCGGGAGGGCGAAAGCCCCCTACGAGCAGTACTTC. As protein: CASGRAKAPYEQYF. V gene TRBV5-1 combines with J gene TRBJ2-7; 7 bases agree with TRBD2. CDR3 size: 14 residues. The junction had 9 bases not matched to a gene; V was cut back by 7 bases and J by 2 bases. Germline V gives CDR1 SGHRS, CDR2 YFSETQ.

J is TRBJ1-5 and V is TRBV19; D remains ambiguous. The germline CDR1 and CDR2 sequences are LNHDA and SQIVND (reference sequence). V was clipped by 5 bases and J by 1 base, with 6 bases between them. The CDR3 loop spans 13 amino acids. The CDR3, as DNA: TGTGCCAGTAGTTGGCAGAGCAATCAGCCCCAGCATTTT. It is translated as CASSWQSNQPQHF.

The genes are TRBV2 and TRBJ2-2; D is undetermined. The germline V gene has CDR1 SNHLY and CDR2 FYNNEI. Trimming took 8 bases from V and 1 from J, leaving 5 bases between them. The CDR3 consists of 12 residues. The CDR3 is CASGLNTGELFF. CDR3 nucleotides: TGTGCCAGCGGGCTGAACACCGGGGAGCTGTTTTTT.

This clone was counted a single time. The chain couples TRBV13 to TRBJ1-4; TRBD1 is a possible D gene (5 bases). V was cut by 7 bases and J by 4 bases, with 13 bases left in between. The CDR3 contains 14 residues. Germline V gene sequence: CDR1 PRHDT, CDR2 FYEKMQ (reference sequence). CDR3 amino acids: CASTWGSLNEKLFF. DNA of the CDR3: TGTGCCAGCACCTGGGGCTCCCTTAATGAAAAACTGTTTTTT.

This chain uses TRBV28 with TRBJ2-1; D call uncertain. Germline values: CDR1 MDHEN, CDR2 SYDVKM. The CDR3 runs to 13 residues. Trimming cost V 3 bases and J 6 bases, with 9 bases left between them. DNA for the CDR3: TGTGCCAGCAGTTTCCCCTTAGTCAATGAGCAGTTCTTC. Its protein product is CASSFPLVNEQFF.